This TCR beta chain was found in a study of cytomegalovirus exposure and HLA in healthy donors. The length of the CDR3 is 13 residues. With 7 bases removed from V and 3 bases from J, the gap between germline ends came to 13 bases. CDR1 and CDR2 (germline): MNHEY, SVGAGI. TCRdb keeps only in-frame clones here, not all; method: immunoSEQ multiplex PCR. The sample holds roughly 200,000 clones, roughly nine tenths seen once. The source of this sequence is a young man in good health and CMV-seropositive. The specimen sequenced was PBMCs. The chain recombines TRBV6-5 with TRBJ2-7; a weak D match, TRBD1 (6 bases). The CDR3 is CASKRQVNYEQYF. CDR3 DNA: TGTGCCAGCAAACGACAGGTTAACTACGAGCAGTACTTC.